Listed here are 20 T cell receptor beta chains from one sample, sequenced in a study of T cells in Graves' hyperthyroidism and ophthalmopathy. RNA transcripts were the template for amplifying TCR beta CDR3 regions. First-round RT-PCR of the TCR CDR3 relied on the HTBI primer set. TCRdb re-called the multiplex PCR reads through MiXCR, storing one row per CDR3 protein. Among tens of thousands of distinct CDR3 sequences listed, under 70% were seen once. The sequenced sample consisted of blood. These receptor sequences come from a woman aged 60-75 years with Graves' ophthalmopathy.

This clonotype was recorded at least ten times. V usage is TRBV6-5 and J usage is TRBJ2-2, with D hard to call. This CDR3 contains 13 residues. V lost 5 bases and J 6 bases, leaving 10 bases between the germline ends. Germline assignment: CDR1 MNHEY and CDR2 SVGAGI. As DNA, the CDR3 is TGTGCCAGCAGTCGCACGGGTGCCGGGGAGCTGTTTTTT. Translating it yields CASSRTGAGELFF.

This clonotype has only a few counts. The rearrangement joins TRBV7-2 to TRBJ2-7, with 9 bases aligning to TRBD2. CDR3 length: 15 residues. The trim removed 6 bases at V and 4 bases at J, leaving 10 bases unmatched. Germline CDR1 SGHTA, CDR2 FQGNSA. The CDR3 is CASRQTSGDDYEQYF. In DNA form, the CDR3 reads TGTGCCAGCAGACAGACTAGCGGAGATGATTACGAGCAGTACTTC. The whole variable domain, remainder taken from reference TRBV7-2 and TRBJ2-7, is GAGVSQSPSNKVTEKGKDVELRCDPISGHTALYWYRQSLGQGLEFLIYFQGNSAPDKSGLPSDRFSAERTGGSVSTLTIQRTQQEDSAVYLCASRQTSGDDYEQYFGPGTRLTVT.

This clonotype occurred many times. The genes are TRBV20-1 and TRBJ1-1; maybe TRBD1 (5 bases). CDR1 is DFQATT, CDR2 SNEGSKA, per germline (reference sequence). The length of the CDR3 is 12 residues. The germline V and J ends were trimmed by 6 bases and 1 base, with 9 bases remaining between them. The CDR3 protein is CSAGTANTEAFF. In DNA form, the CDR3 reads TGCAGTGCCGGGACGGCGAACACTGAAGCTTTCTTT.

This clonotype was seen only a few times. The chain has TRBV9 and TRBJ1-2, with D hard to call. V was cut by 0 bases and J by 2 bases, with 8 bases left in between. Germline assignment: CDR1 SGDLS and CDR2 YYNGEE. There are 14 residues in the CDR3. CDR3 residues: CASSVGSPNYGYTF. The CDR3 DNA is TGTGCCAGCAGCGTAGGGAGCCCGAACTATGGCTACACCTTC.

The gene calls are TRBV5-6 and TRBJ1-5; no firm D call. CDR3 length equals 12 residues. From germline, CDR1 is SGHDT and CDR2 YYEEEE. V was clipped by 2 bases and J by 11 bases, with 11 bases between them. The CDR3 region is CASSLGRETQHF. The CDR3 DNA reads TGTGCCAGCAGCTTAGGCAGAGAGACCCAGCATTTT.

This clonotype was found once. The conserved phenylalanine or tryptophan normally closing the CDR3 is absent here, so this likely arose from a read error. The chain combines TRBV5-1 with TRBJ1-5; the D gene is possibly TRBD1 (6 bases). Germline lookup yields CDR1 SGHRS and CDR2 YFSETQ. V was clipped by 0 bases and J by 3 bases, with 10 bases between them. The CDR3 loop spans 15 amino acids. The CDR3 sequence is CASSLADRTNQPQHL. DNA of the CDR3: TGCGCCAGCAGCTTGGCCGACAGGACCAATCAGCCCCAGCATCTT.

Regarding this clonotype: This likely comes from a read error, as the CDR3 has no conserved phenylalanine or tryptophan at its end. The chain joins TRBV5-4 to TRBJ1-1; the D gene is possibly TRBD1 (5 bases). V lost 1 base to trimming and J lost 4 bases, with 23 bases between them. The length of the CDR3 is 18 residues. Germline V lookup: CDR1 SGHNT, CDR2 YYREEE (reference sequence). The CDR3 nucleotides are TGTGCCAGCAGCTTGACAGTGTGGGGGAACATAGGGGCCACTGAAGCTTTCTTA. Encoded protein: CASSLTVWGNIGATEAFL.

This clonotype came up many times. The CDR3 DNA reads TGTGCCAGCAGCCAAGACGGGGAACTGGGTGAAGCTTTCTTT. Translated: CASSQDGELGEAFF. The chain links TRBV4-2 to TRBJ1-1; the D is unclear. Germline CDR1 reads LGHNA; CDR2 reads YNFKEQ. Deletions cut 0 bases from V and 7 bases from J, with 12 bases between. The CDR3 is 14 residues long.

This chain joins TRBV15 and TRBJ2-1; unclear D gene. This CDR3 spans 14 amino acids. From germline, CDR1 is LNHNV and CDR2 YYDKDF (reference sequence). Deletions cut 0 bases from V and 1 base from J, with 4 bases between. CDR3 protein: CATSREGSYNEQFF. The CDR3 DNA is TGTGCCACCAGCAGAGAAGGTTCCTACAATGAGCAGTTCTTC.

The rearrangement joins TRBV5-1 to TRBJ2-5, with D unclear. CDR1 and CDR2 from the germline V gene are SGHRS and YFSETQ. This CDR3 contains 11 residues. Trimming took 4 bases from V and 6 from J, leaving 7 bases between them. CDR3 residues: CASSVGQTQYF. The CDR3 DNA sequence: TGCGCCAGCAGCGTAGGACAGACCCAGTACTTC. Using reference TRBV5-1 and TRBJ2-5 for the parts outside the CDR3, the full variable domain is KAGVTQTPRYLIKTRGQQVTLSCSPISGHRSVSWYQQTPGQGLQFLFEYFSETQRNKGNFPGRFSGRQFSNSRSEMNVSTLELGDSALYLCASSVGQTQYFGPGTRLLVL.

This clonotype was counted at least ten times. The chain is built from TRBV12-3 or TRBV12-4 and TRBJ2-7; a weak D match, TRBD1 (6 bases). The CDR3 is 14 residues long. The V and J ends lost 6 bases and 6 bases respectively, with 18 bases between them. CDR3 DNA: TGTGCCAGCAGACCCCGACAGGCCCGTGGCGAGCAGTACTTC. Its translation is CASRPRQARGEQYF.

The chain links TRBV5-1 to TRBJ1-2; 7 nucleotides agree with TRBD1. The CDR3 has 14 amino acids. The germline V gene encodes CDR1 SGHRS and CDR2 YFSETQ. J was trimmed by 4 bases and V by 0 bases; bases with no gene match: 3. The CDR3 DNA follows: TGCGCCAGCAGCTTGGATCGGACAGGCTATGGCTACACCTTC. Translation: CASSLDRTGYGYTF.

The chain carries TRBV2 and TRBJ1-5; 8 nucleotides match TRBD1. The CDR3 extends over 14 amino acids. Looked up from germline, CDR1 is SNHLY and CDR2 is FYNNEI. J was trimmed by 8 bases and V by 2 bases; bases with no gene match: 5. In nucleotides, the CDR3 is TGTGCCAGCAGTGAAATGCAGGGGGCTAAGCCCCAGCATTTT. This encodes CASSEMQGAKPQHF.

The chain recombines TRBV11-3 with TRBJ2-6; D is uncertain. The CDR3 consists of 14 residues. Germline values: CDR1 SGHNT, CDR2 YENEEA. V was clipped by 2 bases and J by 4 bases, with 6 bases between them. Here the CDR3 DNA reads TGTGCCAGCAGCTTAAGGCAGGGGGCCAACGTCCTGACTTTC. Encoded protein: CASSLRQGANVLTF.

Points on this clonotype: This may come from a read error, since a much larger clone is one base off. The rearrangement uses TRBV6-1 and TRBJ1-1, with a weak D call TRBD1 (6 bases). Trimming cost V 11 bases and J 4 bases, with 17 bases left between them. CDR1 MNHNS and CDR2 SASEGT come from the germline V gene. The CDR3 consists of 13 residues. DNA of the CDR3: TGTGCCGGCACTAACAGGGAGACCACTGAAGCTTTCTTT. Translated: CAGTNRETTEAFF.

This clonotype was found many times. V is TRBV7-9 and J is TRBJ1-2, with 7 bases fitting TRBD1. The CDR3 totals 13 residues. The germline CDR1 and CDR2 sequences are SEHNR and FQNEAQ (reference sequence). With 5 bases clipped from V and 1 base from J, the junction kept 1 base outside the gene matches. CDR3 loop: CASSRDSNYGYTF. CDR3 nucleotide sequence: TGTGCCAGCAGCCGGGACAGTAACTATGGCTACACCTTC.

CDR3 sequence: CASSPRGAAGHTNSPLHF. The CDR3 coding sequence is TGTGCCAGCAGCCCCAGGGGAGCGGCAGGGCATACGAATTCACCCCTCCACTTT. The V and J genes are TRBV7-3 and TRBJ1-6; a weak D match, TRBD1 (6 bases). Germline CDR1 is SGHTA and CDR2 is FQGTGA. The CDR3 spans 18 residues. Trimming shortened V by 5 bases and J by 7 bases, and 24 bases separated the two germline ends.

Of note for this clonotype: It is unclear where the CDR3 begins or ends on the DNA, so no DNA is shown, and the CDR3 is as TCRdb lists it. J is TRBJ2-7 and V is TRBV27; TRBD1, the table's D call, lacks a check against the DNA. The germline V gene encodes CDR1 MNHEY and CDR2 SMNVEV (reference sequence). Ends included, the CDR3 has 16 residues. CDR3 residues: CASRGWGQGNTGELYF.

Turning to this clonotype: At one boundary the junction diverges from the germline segment, which might be a read error. This chain links TRBV7-9 with TRBJ2-4; 12 bases line up with TRBD2. The germline V gene has CDR1 SEHNR and CDR2 FQNEAQ (reference sequence). CDR3 length: 15 residues. The CDR3 nucleotides read TGTGCTAGCAGCTTAGATGGACTAGCGGGAACAAGATGGTACTTC. It yields the protein CASSLDGLAGTRWYF.

This chain connects TRBV20-1 to TRBJ2-4; 7 bases line up with TRBD2. The V gene end was trimmed by 2 bases and the J gene end by 9 bases; junction bases not matched to a gene: 7. The CDR3 covers 13 residues. Germline-derived CDR1 and CDR2 are DFQATT and SNEGSKA (reference sequence). The CDR3 loop reads CSARLGGRVIQYF. The CDR3 nucleotides are TGCAGTGCTAGACTGGGCGGGAGAGTCATTCAGTACTTC.